The 5 T cell receptor beta chains given below trace back to one sample, sequenced in a study of blood T cell repertoires in COVID-19. Assay used: immunoSEQ multiplex PCR; TCRdb lists only in-frame clones, some missing. The table has 150,000 to 200,000 clones, about 90% seen once. Sequencing was performed on peripheral blood. The source of these receptors is a man aged 55-75 years with acute or convalescent COVID-19.

The chain uses TRBV11-2 and TRBJ2-7; TRBD2 aligns across 8 bases. The V and J ends lost 10 bases and 1 base, in that order; junction bases with no gene match: 6. Germline CDR1 is SGHAT and CDR2 is FQNNGV. This CDR3 comprises 13 residues. Here the CDR3 DNA reads TGTGCCACCTCTAGCGGGCGATCCTACGAGCAGTACTTC. It specifies CATSSGRSYEQYF.

In its sample, this clone was seen once. The V gene is TRBV2, the J gene TRBJ2-6; 10 bases agree with TRBD2. The CDR3 contains 20 residues. Losses at the gene ends were 2 bases for V and 4 bases for J; bases not matched to a gene: 14. Per the germline V gene, CDR1 is SNHLY and CDR2 is FYNNEI. The CDR3 DNA sequence: TGTGCCAGCAGTGAAAGGAGGGTAGCGGGGGGCTCCTCAGGGGCCAACGTCCTGACTTTC. Translation: CASSERRVAGGSSGANVLTF.

V gene TRBV18 combines with J gene TRBJ1-2; weak D call: TRBD1 (5 bases). This CDR3 spans 17 amino acids. Germline CDR1 and CDR2: KGHSH and LQKENI. V gave up 3 bases and J gave up 5 bases, with 22 bases separating them. CDR3 protein: CASSPLRGGGGGYGYTF. The CDR3 DNA sequence: TGTGCCAGCTCACCCCTACGAGGCGGGGGAGGCGGTTATGGCTACACCTTC. Using reference TRBV18 and TRBJ1-2 for the parts outside the CDR3, the full variable domain is NAGVMQNPRHLVRRRGQEARLRCSPMKGHSHVYWYRQLPEEGLKFMVYLQKENIIDESGMPKERFSAEFPKEGPSILRIQQVVRGDSAAYFCASSPLRGGGGGYGYTFGSGTRLTVV.

V is TRBV5-1 and J is TRBJ1-5; 7 bases line up with TRBD1. There are 17 residues in the CDR3. J was trimmed by 0 bases and V by 4 bases; bases with no gene match: 10. In germline, CDR1 is SGHRS, CDR2 YFSETQ. The CDR3 here is CASSPGSGGFSNQPQHF. The DNA for the CDR3 is TGCGCCAGCAGCCCGGGGTCAGGGGGGTTTAGCAATCAGCCCCAGCATTTT.

The rearrangement joins TRBV5-1 to TRBJ2-1; no definite D call. The V and J ends lost 0 bases and 4 bases respectively, with 5 bases between them. This CDR3 contains 13 residues. Germline V CDR1 and CDR2: SGHRS, YFSETQ. In DNA, the CDR3 is TGCGCCAGCAGCTTGGGTCCGTACAATGAGCAGTTCTTC. Translating gives CASSLGPYNEQFF.